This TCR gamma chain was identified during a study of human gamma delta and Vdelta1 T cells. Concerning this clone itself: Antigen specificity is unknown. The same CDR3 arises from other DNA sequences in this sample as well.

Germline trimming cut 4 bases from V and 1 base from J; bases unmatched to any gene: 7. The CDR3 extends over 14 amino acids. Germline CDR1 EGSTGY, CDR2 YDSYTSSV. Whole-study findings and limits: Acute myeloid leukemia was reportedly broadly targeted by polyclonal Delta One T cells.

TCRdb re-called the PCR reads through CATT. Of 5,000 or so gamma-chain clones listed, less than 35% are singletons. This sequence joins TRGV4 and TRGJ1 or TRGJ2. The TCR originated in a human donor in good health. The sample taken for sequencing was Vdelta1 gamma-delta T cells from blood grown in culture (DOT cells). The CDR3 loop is CATWDGENYYKKLF. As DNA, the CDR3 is TGTGCCACCTGGGACGGCGAAAATTATTATAAGAAACTCTTT.